The 19 T cell receptor beta chains listed next were all sequenced from one sample in a study of cytomegalovirus exposure and HLA in healthy donors. The PCR contained 60 Vbeta and 13 Jbeta primers. Sequencing was performed with immunoSEQ multiplex PCR; in TCRdb, only in-frame clones are kept and a portion is missing. The table has 150,000 to 170,000 clones, about three quarters seen once. Sequences were obtained from PBMCs. These receptors originate from a young man in good health and CMV-seronegative.

This chain connects TRBV19 to TRBJ2-5, with no clear D. V lost 2 bases and J lost 7, with 5 bases in between. The V gene's germline CDR1 is LNHDA and CDR2 SQIVND (reference sequence). The CDR3 contains 11 residues. CDR3 residues: CASSISGTQYF. Here the CDR3 DNA reads TGTGCCAGTAGTATATCCGGGACCCAGTACTTC.

The chain carries TRBV2 and TRBJ1-1; 12 bases are a match to TRBD1. The length of the CDR3 is 16 residues. Germline CDR1 SNHLY, CDR2 FYNNEI. Trimming took 4 bases from V and 4 from J; bases not matched to a gene: 7. The CDR3, as DNA: TGTGCCAGCAGTGGGGGGACAGGGGGCGGGGGCACTGAAGCTTTCTTT. It specifies CASSGGTGGGGTEAFF.

This clone appeared a few times. An end of the junction does not agree with germline; a read error may underlie this. The rearrangement uses TRBV7-9 and TRBJ1-3; 7 bases match TRBD1. This CDR3 is built from 17 residues. Germline assignment: CDR1 SEHNR and CDR2 FQNEAQ (reference sequence). The CDR3 region is CSSSLARGQYSGNTIYF. DNA of the CDR3: TGTTCCAGCAGCTTAGCGAGGGGACAGTACTCTGGAAACACCATATATTTT.

The rearrangement links TRBV2 to TRBJ2-5; 9 bases agree with TRBD2. The germline V gene has CDR1 SNHLY and CDR2 FYNNEI. J gave up 3 bases and V 6 bases, and 2 bases lay outside the gene matches. The CDR3 is 13 residues long. The CDR3 DNA reads TGTGCCAGCAGGGCGGGGGGGGAAGAGACCCAGTACTTC. The encoded protein is CASRAGGEETQYF.

V is TRBV11-2 and J is TRBJ2-1; 11 positions agree with TRBD2. V lost 3 bases to trimming and J lost 6 bases; unmatched junction nucleotides: 7. This CDR3 is built from 16 residues. Germline V gene data show CDR1 as SGHAT and CDR2 as FQNNGV. CDR3 bases: TGTGCCAGCAGCTTGATTAGCGGGAGGGCGGGCAATGAGCAGTTCTTC. Translation gives CASSLISGRAGNEQFF.

Here the CDR3 reads CASSPGQGNTEAFF. DNA of the CDR3: TGTGCCAGCAGCCCGGGACAGGGCAACACTGAAGCTTTCTTT. This sequence joins TRBV5-5 and TRBJ1-1, with 9 nucleotides matching TRBD1. Germline V CDR1 and CDR2: SGHKS, YYEKEE (reference sequence). With V trimmed by 4 bases and J by 2 bases, 3 bases remained unmatched. The CDR3 covers 14 residues.

The rearrangement uses TRBV19 and TRBJ1-1, with unresolved D. CDR1 is LNHDA, CDR2 SQIVND, per germline (reference sequence). The CDR3 is 11 amino acids. Trimming took 10 bases from V and 11 from J, leaving 17 bases between them. The CDR3 DNA sequence: TGTGCCACATCAGAAGGAGCCGGGGCTTTCTTT. It encodes CATSEGAGAFF.

On this clone itself: A read error may account for a junction end that differs from germline. The CDR3 coding sequence is TGTTCCAGCAGCTCCCAGGGACAGGGGATTTATAACTATGGCTACACCTTC. Amino acids: CSSSSQGQGIYNYGYTF. This chain uses TRBV7-9 with TRBJ1-2; TRBD1 aligns across 10 bases. Germline CDR1 is SEHNR and CDR2 is FQNEAQ (reference sequence). The CDR3 is 17 amino acids.

This chain uses TRBV6-1 with TRBJ1-5; D unresolved. Trimming removed 0 bases from V and 5 bases from J, with 11 bases in between. CDR1 is MNHNS, CDR2 SASEGT, per germline. The CDR3 covers 15 residues. CDR3 residues: CASSEALAGDQPQHF. In DNA form, the CDR3 reads TGTGCCAGCAGTGAAGCGTTGGCTGGAGATCAGCCCCAGCATTTT.

V and J are TRBV5-4 and TRBJ2-5, with TRBD2 identical over 10 bases. V was clipped by 4 bases and J by 5 bases; unmatched bases: 11. The CDR3 totals 16 residues. Germline assignment: CDR1 SGHNT and CDR2 YYREEE (reference sequence). This chain's CDR3 is CASSPSGREGGETQYF. CDR3 coding DNA: TGTGCCAGCAGCCCTAGCGGGAGAGAGGGCGGCGAGACCCAGTACTTC.

This chain links TRBV27 with TRBJ2-1; TRBD2 aligns across 9 bases. In germline, CDR1 is MNHEY, CDR2 SMNVEV (reference sequence). Germline trimming cut 1 base from V and 0 bases from J; bases unmatched to any gene: 1. CDR3 length: 16 residues. The CDR3 is CASSLYSGSSYNEQFF. Written as DNA, the CDR3 is TGTGCCAGCAGTTTATATAGCGGGAGCTCCTACAATGAGCAGTTCTTC.

This clone appeared a few times. The rearrangement joins TRBV11-2 to TRBJ2-2, with 12 bases aligning to TRBD2. The V and J ends lost 4 bases and 4 bases, in that order; junction bases with no gene match: 1. The CDR3 loop spans 15 amino acids. Per germline, CDR1 SGHAT and CDR2 FQNNGV. For the CDR3, the DNA is TGTGCCAGCAGCTCTAGCGGGAGGGCCACCGGGGAGCTGTTTTTT. Translation: CASSSSGRATGELFF. The full variable domain, in which reference TRBV11-2 and TRBJ2-2 provide the parts outside the CDR3, is EAGVAQSPRYKIIEKRQSVAFWCNPISGHATLYWYQQILGQGPKLLIQFQNNGVVDDSQLPKDRFSAERLKGVDSTLKIQPAKLEDSAVYLCASSSSGRATGELFFGEGSRLTVL.

The rearrangement links TRBV5-1 to TRBJ1-2; 10 bases align to TRBD1. Trimming took 3 bases from V and 6 from J; bases not matched to a gene: 5. The CDR3 has 14 amino acids. From germline, CDR1 is SGHRS and CDR2 YFSETQ. This CDR3 is CASSWVGQGDGYTF. In DNA form, the CDR3 reads TGCGCCAGCAGCTGGGTTGGACAGGGGGATGGCTACACCTTC.

This clone was counted a single time. The chain is built from TRBV7-9 and TRBJ1-2, with 8 bases fitting TRBD1. J was trimmed by 5 bases and V by 7 bases; bases with no gene match: 3. Germline V gives CDR1 SEHNR, CDR2 FQNEAQ (reference sequence). The CDR3 length is 12 residues. The CDR3 sequence: CASNRQGYGYTF. DNA of the CDR3: TGTGCCAGCAACCGACAGGGGTATGGCTACACCTTC.

The chain is built from TRBV6-5 and TRBJ2-7; 8 bases match TRBD1. CDR1 is MNHEY and CDR2 is SVGAGI in the germline V gene. The trim removed 8 bases at V and 5 bases at J, leaving 11 bases unmatched. There are 14 residues in the CDR3. The CDR3 spells CASRARDRTNEQYF. CDR3 nucleotides: TGTGCCAGCCGAGCCCGGGACAGGACCAACGAGCAGTACTTC.

About this clone itself: This specimen includes other DNA sequences encoding the same CDR3. This chain joins TRBV5-1 and TRBJ2-3; the D gene is possibly TRBD1 (6 bases). The germline gives CDR1 SGHRS, CDR2 YFSETQ. The CDR3 runs to 14 residues. V lost 4 bases to trimming and J lost 0 bases, with 9 bases between them. CDR3 in DNA: TGCGCCAGCAGCCCGGGACAAAGCACAGATACGCAGTATTTT. Its translation: CASSPGQSTDTQYF.

V usage is TRBV9 and J usage is TRBJ2-1; 11 bases fit TRBD2. CDR1 is SGDLS and CDR2 is YYNGEE in the germline V gene. The CDR3 length is 15 residues. Trimming cost V 4 bases and J 3 bases; bases outside gene matches: 3. The CDR3 loop is CASSLAGGFYNEQFF. CDR3 nucleotides: TGTGCCAGCAGCCTAGCGGGAGGCTTCTACAATGAGCAGTTCTTC.

The chain carries TRBV19 and TRBJ2-7, with a possible D match to TRBD1 (7 bases). Germline lookup yields CDR1 LNHDA and CDR2 SQIVND (reference sequence). With 7 bases removed from V and 4 bases from J, the gap between germline ends came to 17 bases. CDR3 size: 14 residues. The CDR3 here is CASTSDQGGYEQYF. DNA of the CDR3: TGTGCCAGTACCTCGGATCAGGGGGGTTACGAGCAGTACTTC.

This clone appeared a few times. The chain recombines TRBV9 with TRBJ2-7; tentatively, D is TRBD1 (5 bases). Germline CDR1 SGDLS, CDR2 YYNGEE. The CDR3 covers 13 residues. The V end lost 3 bases, the J end lost 5 bases, and 12 bases lay between the germline ends. The CDR3 sequence: CASSETPRDEQYF. In DNA, the CDR3 is TGTGCCAGCAGCGAAACCCCCAGGGACGAGCAGTACTTC.